The 7 T cell receptor beta chains listed next were all sequenced from one sample in a study of blood T cell repertoires in COVID-19. Method: immunoSEQ multiplex PCR; TCRdb's copy keeps in-frame clones and lacks some. The sample lists 50,000 or so clones; approximately 79% were seen once. Sequencing input: peripheral blood. The receptors here all came from a man in his 70s with acute or convalescent COVID-19.

The rearrangement links TRBV4-3 to TRBJ2-5, with 7 nucleotides matching TRBD2. V lost 3 bases and J lost 4; bases outside the gene matches: 14. CDR1 is LGHNA and CDR2 is YSLEER in the germline V gene. The CDR3 covers 17 residues. The CDR3 bases are TGCGCCAGCAGCCAGTACCCGATTGGCGGGAGCGGAGAGACCCAGTACTTC. Its protein product is CASSQYPIGGSGETQYF.

The gene calls are TRBV19 and TRBJ2-3; D perhaps matches TRBD1 (5 bases). V dropped 5 bases and J dropped 8 bases, with 14 bases sitting between them. CDR3 length: 13 residues. CDR1 is LNHDA, CDR2 SQIVND, per germline (reference sequence). The DNA for the CDR3 is TGTGCCAGTAGTGGATTACTTGGGGCTACGCAGTATTTT. Translating gives CASSGLLGATQYF.

In this sample, this clone turned up a few times. The rearrangement joins TRBV10-3 to TRBJ2-1, with 9 bases matching TRBD2. Trimming cost V 10 bases and J 4 bases; bases outside gene matches: 8. This CDR3 is built from 14 residues. Per germline, CDR1 ENHRY and CDR2 SYGVKD. The CDR3 DNA sequence: TGTGCCACTAGCGGGGAAGTCGCTTACAATGAGCAGTTCTTC. Its protein is CATSGEVAYNEQFF.

The CDR3 spells CASSKRTSDSPLHF. CDR3 sequence (DNA): TGTGCCAGTAGCAAGAGGACATCGGATTCACCCCTCCACTTT. The rearrangement joins TRBV19 to TRBJ1-6, with D possibly matching TRBD1 (5 bases). V gave up 6 bases and J gave up 8 bases, with 14 bases separating them. CDR3 length: 14 residues. Germline V gene data show CDR1 as LNHDA and CDR2 as SQIVND (reference sequence).

The chain carries TRBV16 and TRBJ1-5; 9 bases align to TRBD1. CDR1 KGHSY and CDR2 FQNENV come from the germline V gene. The CDR3 consists of 14 residues. The V segment lost 1 base and the J segment 8 bases; nucleotides outside the gene matches: 3. The CDR3 region is CASSQFDRGEPQHF. DNA of the CDR3: TGTGCCAGCAGCCAATTTGACAGGGGGGAGCCCCAGCATTTT. The full variable domain, in which reference TRBV16 and TRBJ1-5 provide the parts outside the CDR3, is GEEVAQTPKHLVRGEGQKAKLYCAPIKGHSYVFWYQQVLKNEFKFLISFQNENVFDETGMPKERFSAKCLPNSPCSLEIQATKLEDSAVYFCASSQFDRGEPQHFGDGTRLSIL.

V is TRBV7-6 and J is TRBJ1-4; 7 bases are a match to TRBD1. This CDR3 is 14 amino acids long. Germline V CDR1 and CDR2: SGHVS, FNYEAQ. The V gene end was trimmed by 5 bases and the J gene end by 4 bases; junction bases not matched to a gene: 4. The CDR3 DNA reads as TGTGCCAGCAGCCGGGGACAGCTTAATGAAAAACTGTTTTTT. This sequence encodes CASSRGQLNEKLFF.

This chain connects TRBV6-1 to TRBJ2-2; 8 nucleotides agree with TRBD1. The CDR3 is 16 amino acids. V lost 2 bases and J lost 5; bases outside the gene matches: 7. Germline-derived CDR1 and CDR2 are MNHNS and SASEGT. CDR3 protein: CASSELGGTGTGELFF. As DNA, the CDR3 is TGTGCCAGCAGTGAATTAGGTGGGACAGGAACCGGGGAGCTGTTTTTT.